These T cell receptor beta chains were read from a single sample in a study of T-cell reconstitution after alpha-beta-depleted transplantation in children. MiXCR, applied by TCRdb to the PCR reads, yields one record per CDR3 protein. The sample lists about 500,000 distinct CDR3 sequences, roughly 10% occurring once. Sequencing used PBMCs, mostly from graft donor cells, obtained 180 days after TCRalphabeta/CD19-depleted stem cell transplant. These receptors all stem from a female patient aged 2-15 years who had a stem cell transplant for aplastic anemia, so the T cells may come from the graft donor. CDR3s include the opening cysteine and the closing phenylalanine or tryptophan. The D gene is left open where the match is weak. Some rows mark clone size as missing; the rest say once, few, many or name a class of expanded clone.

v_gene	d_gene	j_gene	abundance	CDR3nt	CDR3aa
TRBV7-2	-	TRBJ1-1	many	TGTGCCAGCAGCTTAGATGGGCAGGGTCTGAACACTGAAGCTTTCTTT	CASSLDGQGLNTEAFF
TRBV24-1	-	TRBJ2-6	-	TGTGCCACCAGTGATTCCCAGAGCTCTGGGGCCAACGTCCTGACTTTC	CATSDSQSSGANVLTF
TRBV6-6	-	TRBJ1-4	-	TGTGCCAGCTTAGTCAGAGGGAATGAAAAACTGTTTTTT	CASLVRGNEKLFF
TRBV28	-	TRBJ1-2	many	TGTGCCAGCAGTTTATCGAAGTGGGGAGAAACAAGCTATGGCTACACCTTC	CASSLSKWGETSYGYTF
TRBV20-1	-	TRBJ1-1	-	TGCAGTGCTAGGCGGGACACAGACACTGAAGCTTTCTTT	CSARRDTDTEAFF
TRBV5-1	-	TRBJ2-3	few	TGCGCCAGCAGCTTCGGAGATCCCACAGATACGCAGTATTTT	CASSFGDPTDTQYF
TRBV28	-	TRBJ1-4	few	TGTGCCAGCAGGACCCAATTAGCGGCTAATGAAAAACTGTTTTTT	CASRTQLAANEKLFF
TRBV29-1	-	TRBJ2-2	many	TGCAGCGTTCGGCAGGGAGAGAACACCGGGGAGCTGTTTTTT	CSVRQGENTGELFF
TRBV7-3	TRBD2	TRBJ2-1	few	TGTGCCAGCAGCTTACCAGTAGCGGGAGGGTTTCCCTACAATGAGCAGTTCTTC	CASSLPVAGGFPYNEQFF
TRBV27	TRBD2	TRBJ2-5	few	TGTGCCAGCAGAAGTAGCGGGAGGGGGGAGACCCAGTACTTC	CASRSSGRGETQYF
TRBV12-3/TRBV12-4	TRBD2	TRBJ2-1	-	TGTGCCAGCAGTTTATGGACTAGCGGGAGGGGGAATGAGCAGTTCTTC	CASSLWTSGRGNEQFF
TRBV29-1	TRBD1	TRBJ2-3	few	TGCAGCGTTTCCCGTTATGGGACAGGCACAAATACGCAGTATTTT	CSVSRYGTGTNTQYF
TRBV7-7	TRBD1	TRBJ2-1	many	TGTGCCAGCAGCTTACGGACAGGGGACTCCAATGAGCAGTTCTTC	CASSLRTGDSNEQFF
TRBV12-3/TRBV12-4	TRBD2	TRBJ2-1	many	TGTGCCAGCAGTTTAGACGGTCTAGCGGGAGGGTATGAGCAGTTCTTC	CASSLDGLAGGYEQFF
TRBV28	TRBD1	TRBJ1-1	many	TGTGCCAGCAGATATACGCTGACAGGGATGGACACTGAAGCTTTCTTT	CASRYTLTGMDTEAFF
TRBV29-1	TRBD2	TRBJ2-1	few	TGCAGCGTTGAAGACGCGCGGGAGTCCTACAATGAGCAGTTCTTC	CSVEDARESYNEQFF
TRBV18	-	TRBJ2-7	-	TGTGCCAGCTCACCACTCAGTGTTGTGGCAGAGATCGACGAGCAGTACTTC	CASSPLSVVAEIDEQYF
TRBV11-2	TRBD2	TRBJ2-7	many	TGTGCCAGCAGCCTCATTAGGGGGTCAAGCGGGAGGTTCTCCTACGAGCAGTACTTC	CASSLIRGSSGRFSYEQYF
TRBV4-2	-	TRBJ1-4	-	TGTGCCAGCAGCCTAGTATCTCCGAATGAAAAACTGTTTTTT	CASSLVSPNEKLFF
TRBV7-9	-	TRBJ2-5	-	TGTGCCAGCAGCTTAGAAGCGACCCAGTACTTC	CASSLEATQYF
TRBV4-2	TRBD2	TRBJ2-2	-	TGTGCCAGCAGCCAAGATCCAGCGGGGATCACCGGGGAGCTGTTTTTT	CASSQDPAGITGELFF
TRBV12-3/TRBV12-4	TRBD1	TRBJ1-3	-	TGTGCCAGCAGTCTGGGACAGGGGAGAAACACCATATATTTT	CASSLGQGRNTIYF
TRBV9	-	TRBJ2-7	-	TGTGCCAGCAGCGTAGAAGAGGTTGTCGGCGAGCAGTACTTC	CASSVEEVVGEQYF
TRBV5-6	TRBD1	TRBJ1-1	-	TGTGCCAGCAGCAACGGACAGGGGGACACTGAAGCTTTCTTT	CASSNGQGDTEAFF